This TCR beta chain stems from a study of blood T cell repertoires in COVID-19. Study-wide background: Whether acute or convalescent, the COVID-19 samples came from the United States, Italy and Spain. The analysed material was cDNA or gDNA that came from T cells, B-cell-depleted T cells, or PBMCs.

V was clipped by 8 bases and J by 4 bases; unmatched bases: 4. This CDR3 has 12 residues. Germline V gene lookup returns CDR1 SEHNR and CDR2 FQNEAQ (reference sequence). The authors' processing: Scientists estimated how many nucleated cells there were by amplifying reference gene primers. TCRdb's table, derived via immunoSEQ multiplex PCR, lists solely in-frame clones and lacks some. That table is the source of V, J and clone size, and D and trimming were worked out from the DNA. The sample lists roughly 300,000 clones, nearly 90% occurring once. V and J are TRBV7-9 and TRBJ2-7, with TRBD1 matching over 8 bases. This clonotype was sampled from a man aged 18 to 29 with active or convalescent COVID-19. The sequenced material came from peripheral blood. For the CDR3, the DNA is TGTGCCAGCGGGGACAGGAATTACGAGCAGTACTTC. Protein: CASGDRNYEQYF.